The 22 T cell receptor beta chains reported below all come from one sample, sequenced in a study of control samples from healthy donors and cancer patients. Data came from immunoSEQ multiplex PCR; TCRdb stores just in-frame clones and leaves some out. The profile shows about 130,000 clones, over 75% of them singletons. Sequenced sample: blood. All receptors derive from a man between 18 and 29 years old in good health.

Only a few counts were recorded for this clone. J is TRBJ1-3 and V is TRBV3-1 (or the pseudogene TRBV3-2); D may be TRBD1 (5 bases). With 1 base removed from V and 8 bases from J, the gap between germline ends came to 9 bases. Germline CDR1 LGHDT, CDR2 YNNKEL (reference sequence). The CDR3 totals 13 residues. CDR3 amino acids: CASSQGGGDTIYF. CDR3 bases: TGTGCCAGCAGCCAAGGCGGGGGAGACACCATATATTTT.

This chain joins TRBV3-1 (or the pseudogene TRBV3-2) and TRBJ1-2, with D possibly matching TRBD1 (5 bases). Trimming removed 0 bases at V and 4 bases at J, with 18 bases between. Germline V gives CDR1 LGHDT, CDR2 YNNKEL (reference sequence). CDR3 length: 17 amino acids. CDR3 sequence reads: CASSQDGMGGPSYGYTF. The CDR3 DNA follows: TGTGCCAGCAGCCAAGATGGAATGGGGGGTCCAAGCTATGGCTACACCTTC.

The chain is built from TRBV3-1 (or the pseudogene TRBV3-2) and TRBJ1-1; D perhaps matches TRBD1 (5 bases). There are 15 residues in the CDR3. Germline CDR1 LGHDT, CDR2 YNNKEL (reference sequence). Between the trimmed V and J ends, which lost 3 bases and 8 bases, there was a span of 19 bases. CDR3 nucleotides: TGTGCCAGCAGCCAGAGCCCCGGGACGAATAACGAAGCTTTCTTT. This sequence encodes CASSQSPGTNNEAFF.

The table lists this clone with a count of one. V and J are TRBV18 and TRBJ2-2; 9 nucleotides match TRBD1. Trimming removed 5 bases from V and 4 bases from J; junction bases left unmatched: 14. The V gene's germline CDR1 is KGHSH and CDR2 LQKENI. The CDR3 is 18 residues long. This chain's CDR3 is CASSLPGQGPPGTGELFF. CDR3 nucleotide sequence: TGTGCCAGCTCATTACCGGGACAGGGCCCTCCTGGCACCGGGGAGCTGTTTTTT.

This rearrangement joins TRBV6-5 to TRBJ1-5, with a weak D call TRBD1 (6 bases). Germline V gene lookup returns CDR1 MNHEY and CDR2 SVGAGI. With 5 bases removed from V and 3 bases from J, the gap between germline ends came to 11 bases. This CDR3 contains 14 residues. CDR3 DNA: TGTGCCAGCAGTACAGGGTGGGACAATCAGCCCCAGCATTTT. Encoded protein: CASSTGWDNQPQHF.

The chain links TRBV10-3 to TRBJ2-1, with D perhaps assigned TRBD1 or TRBD2 (5 bases each). The CDR3 has 13 amino acids. Germline-derived CDR1 and CDR2 are ENHRY and SYGVKD. V lost 2 bases to trimming and J lost 6 bases, with 8 bases between them. For the CDR3, the DNA is TGTGCCATCAGTGAGGAGGGGATCAATGAGCAGTTCTTC. Protein: CAISEEGINEQFF.

The V call is TRBV5-5, the J call TRBJ2-2, with a tentative D call TRBD1 (6 bases). Germline lookup yields CDR1 SGHKS and CDR2 YYEKEE (reference sequence). This CDR3 comprises 17 residues. Trimming cost V 0 bases and J 4 bases, with 16 bases left between them. The CDR3 sequence: CASSLATGRQGTGELFF. In nucleotides, the CDR3 is TGTGCCAGCAGCTTGGCCACAGGGCGCCAGGGCACCGGGGAGCTGTTTTTT.

The chain couples TRBV29-1 to TRBJ2-5; D is possibly TRBD1 or TRBD2 (5 bases each). V lost 0 bases, J lost 7 bases, and 15 bases lay in between. The CDR3 is 14 residues long. Per germline, CDR1 SQVTM and CDR2 ANQGSEA. The CDR3 DNA reads as TGCAGCGTTGAAGATGAGATAGCGAGGGGGACCCAGTACTTC. It translates to CSVEDEIARGTQYF. Filled out from reference TRBV29-1 and TRBJ2-5, the complete variable domain reads SAVISQKPSRDICQRGTSLTIQCQVDSQVTMMFWYRQQPGQSLTLIATANQGSEATYESGFVIDKFPISRPNLTFSTLTVSNMSPEDSSIYLCSVEDEIARGTQYFGPGTRLLVL.

V usage is TRBV2 and J usage is TRBJ2-1, with D maybe TRBD2 (5 bases). The V and J ends lost 6 bases and 8 bases respectively, with 11 bases between them. Germline CDR1 is SNHLY and CDR2 is FYNNEI. This CDR3 spans 12 amino acids. CDR3: CASRTAADEQFF. The CDR3 DNA sequence: TGTGCCAGCAGAACGGCAGCGGATGAGCAGTTCTTC.

The J gene is TRBJ2-1, the V gene TRBV10-2, with D tentatively TRBD2 (6 bases). Trimming stripped 4 bases from V and 1 base from J, with 8 bases between. The CDR3 is made up of 14 amino acids. Germline CDR1 reads WSHSY; CDR2 reads SAAADI. The CDR3 nucleotides read TGCGCCAGCAGTGGCGGGATGTCCTACAATGAGCAGTTCTTC. Amino acid sequence: CASSGGMSYNEQFF.

V and J are TRBV19 and TRBJ2-7; 10 nucleotides match TRBD2. This CDR3 region has 18 residues. The V gene's germline CDR1 is LNHDA and CDR2 SQIVND (reference sequence). The V and J ends lost 9 bases and 0 bases, in that order; junction bases with no gene match: 17. CDR3 sequence: CARRVPGLANESSYEQYV. Here the CDR3 DNA reads TGTGCCAGGAGGGTACCGGGACTAGCGAATGAGAGCTCCTACGAGCAGTACGTC.

The CDR3 spells CASKRQGGHYEQYF. The DNA for the CDR3 is TGTGCCAGCAAACGACAGGGGGGCCACTACGAGCAGTACTTC. The V gene is TRBV27, the J gene TRBJ2-7; TRBD1 agrees at 9 bases. Germline V lookup: CDR1 MNHEY, CDR2 SMNVEV (reference sequence). The CDR3 loop spans 14 amino acids. The V segment lost 7 bases and the J segment 3 bases; nucleotides outside the gene matches: 7.

The chain has TRBV19 and TRBJ2-2; 7 bases map to TRBD1. The CDR3 is 16 amino acids. Germline V gene sequence: CDR1 LNHDA, CDR2 SQIVND (reference sequence). V gave up 3 bases and J gave up 1 base; unmatched junction bases: 5. CDR3 amino acids: CASSMRTGKNTGELFF. For the CDR3, the DNA is TGTGCCAGTAGTATGAGGACAGGAAAGAACACCGGGGAGCTGTTTTTT.

The chain couples TRBV5-4 to TRBJ2-2, with TRBD2 identical over 8 bases. The CDR3 runs to 15 residues. V lost 4 bases and J lost 2; bases outside the gene matches: 4. Germline values: CDR1 SGHNT, CDR2 YYREEE (reference sequence). CDR3 nucleotides: TGTGCCAGCAGCCCCGGGACTAGTAACACCGGGGAGCTGTTTTTT. Amino acid sequence: CASSPGTSNTGELFF.

This clone was detected once. CDR3 protein: CASSQEWAENYNEQFF. The DNA of the CDR3 is TGTGCCAGCAGCCAAGAATGGGCAGAAAACTACAATGAGCAGTTCTTC. This sequence joins TRBV3-1 (or the pseudogene TRBV3-2) and TRBJ2-1; D is undetermined. This CDR3 comprises 16 residues. The V and J ends lost 0 bases and 3 bases respectively, with 12 bases between them. Germline loops: CDR1 LGHDT, CDR2 YNNKEL (reference sequence).

This chain connects TRBV11-2 to TRBJ2-7, with 7 bases lining up with TRBD1. Germline V gene sequence: CDR1 SGHAT, CDR2 FQNNGV. V gave up 5 bases and J gave up 2 bases; unmatched junction bases: 6. The length of the CDR3 is 14 residues. In DNA form, the CDR3 reads TGTGCCAGCAGCCTGGGACAGTCGACCTACGAGCAGTACTTC. Its protein product is CASSLGQSTYEQYF.

This chain uses TRBV7-3 with TRBJ2-2; 7 positions match TRBD1. V lost 5 bases, J lost 4 bases, and 7 bases stayed unmatched. CDR3 size: 15 residues. Per the germline V gene, CDR1 is SGHTA and CDR2 is FQGTGA. The CDR3 nucleotides are TGTGCCAGCAGCCCGGGACAGCCAAGCACCGGGGAGCTGTTTTTT. As protein: CASSPGQPSTGELFF. Based on the CDR3 plus reference TRBV7-3 and TRBJ2-2, the full variable domain is GAGVSQTPSNKVTEKGKYVELRCDPISGHTALYWYRQSLGQGPEFLIYFQGTGAADDSGLPNDRFFAVRPEGSVSTLKIQRTERGDSAVYLCASSPGQPSTGELFFGEGSRLTVL.

This clone was seen once. The CDR3 protein is CASSVEGGHRTDTQYF. The CDR3 nucleotides are TGTGCCAGCAGCGTAGAGGGAGGACACCGCACAGATACGCAGTATTTT. This chain connects TRBV9 to TRBJ2-3; maybe TRBD2 (6 bases). The CDR3 is 16 amino acids. Per germline, CDR1 SGDLS and CDR2 YYNGEE. Trimming left V 0 bases short and J 1 base short, with 12 bases between.

The rearrangement uses TRBV7-9 and TRBJ1-4; D ambiguous. Trimming took off 5 bases at V and 6 bases at J, with 10 bases between the two ends. From germline, CDR1 is SEHNR and CDR2 FQNEAQ (reference sequence). The length of the CDR3 is 13 residues. The CDR3 nucleotides read TGTGCCAGCAGCCTGGAGCAGGATGAAAAACTGTTTTTT. This sequence encodes CASSLEQDEKLFF.

The chain carries TRBV5-1 and TRBJ1-3, with no clear D. Trimming shortened V by 0 bases and J by 0 bases, and 10 bases separated the two germline ends. This CDR3 has 16 amino acids. Per the germline V gene, CDR1 is SGHRS and CDR2 is YFSETQ. The DNA of the CDR3 is TGCGCCAGCAGCTTGGGCGGGCAGAGCTCTGGAAACACCATATATTTT. Residues: CASSLGGQSSGNTIYF.

This chain uses TRBV10-2 with TRBJ1-1; the D gene is possibly TRBD1 (6 bases). Germline CDR1 and CDR2: WSHSY and SAAADI. The ends were cut back, 1 base at V and 3 bases at J, with 12 bases in the middle. This CDR3 is built from 15 residues. CDR3 sequence reads: CASSEFYRAYTEAFF. Written as DNA, the CDR3 is TGCGCCAGCAGTGAGTTTTACAGGGCATACACTGAAGCTTTCTTT.

Turning to this clone: This same CDR3 is encoded by further DNA sequences in the sample. The chain recombines TRBV7-2 with TRBJ2-3; D is ambiguous. Germline V gene data show CDR1 as SGHTA and CDR2 as FQGNSA. The CDR3 is 14 residues long. Trimming left V 1 base short and J 1 base short, with 6 bases between. CDR3 DNA sequence: TGTGCCAGCAGCTTAGGCCAGGGCACAGATACGCAGTATTTT. Residues: CASSLGQGTDTQYF.